This T cell receptor beta chain was retrieved from a study of CD8+ T cells in alopecia areata. T lymphocytes (CD4+ and CD8+) were sorted from PBMCs. The study, taken as a whole, reports: Sequenced scalp T cells also include alphabeta T cells resident in normal skin. Clonality was higher in lesional than normal scalp, especially in alopecia totalis/universalis. Patients showed less clear TCR sequence sharing than mice, possibly partly because of HLA diversity.

As for this clone: Its antigen remains unknown.

As the sequencing template, cDNA was produced by extracting RNA and reverse transcribing it. Clones were read by immunoSEQ multiplex PCR, and TCRdb kept only the in-frame ones, dropping some. Here the sample spans some 180,000 clones, more than 50% being singletons. The TCR was taken from a human donor in good health. Sequenced: CD8+ T cells sorted from blood.

CDR3: CASSPGLAVYEQYF. CDR3 DNA: TGTGCCAGCAGCCCAGGACTAGCGGTATACGAGCAGTACTTC. The rearrangement joins TRBV13 to TRBJ2-7; 10 nucleotides agree with TRBD2. The V gene's germline CDR1 is PRHDT and CDR2 FYEKMQ (reference sequence). The CDR3 runs 14 residues. V lost 5 bases and J lost 4; bases outside the gene matches: 5.